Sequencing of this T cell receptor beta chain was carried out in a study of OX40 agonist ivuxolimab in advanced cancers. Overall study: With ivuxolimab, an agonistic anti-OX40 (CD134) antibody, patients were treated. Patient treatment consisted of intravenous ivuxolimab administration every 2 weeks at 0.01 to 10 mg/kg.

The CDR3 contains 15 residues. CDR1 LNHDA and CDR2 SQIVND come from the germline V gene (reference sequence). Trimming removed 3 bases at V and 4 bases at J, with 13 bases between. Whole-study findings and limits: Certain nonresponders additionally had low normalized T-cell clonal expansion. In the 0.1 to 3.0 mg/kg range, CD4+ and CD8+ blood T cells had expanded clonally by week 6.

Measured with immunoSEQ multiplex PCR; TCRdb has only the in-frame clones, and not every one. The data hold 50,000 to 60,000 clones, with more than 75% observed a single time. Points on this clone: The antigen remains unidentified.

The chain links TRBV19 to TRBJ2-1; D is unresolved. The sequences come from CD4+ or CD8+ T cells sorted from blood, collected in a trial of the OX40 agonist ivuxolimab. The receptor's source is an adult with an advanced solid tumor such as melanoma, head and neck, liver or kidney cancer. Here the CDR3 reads CASSISWFTYNEQFF. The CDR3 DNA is TGTGCCAGTAGTATCTCTTGGTTTACTTACAATGAGCAGTTCTTC.